Listed below are T cell receptor beta chains from one sample, sequenced in a study of CD8+CD57+ T cells in acquired aplastic anemia. TCRdb re-called the reads through MiXCR, storing one row per CDR3 protein. Of tens of thousands of distinct CDR3 sequences listed, 63% are singletons. Sequenced input: sorted CD4+, CD8+, or CD8+CD57+ T cells (not recorded which) from PBMCs. Receptor source: a human donor with aplastic anemia. The CDR3 runs from the conserved cysteine through the conserved F or W. The order of the fields is J gene, CDR3 length, V gene, CDR3 protein.

j_gene: TRBJ2-7; len: 14; v_gene: TRBV24-1; CDR3aa: CATSESRDVGEQYF
j_gene: TRBJ1-2; len: 11; v_gene: TRBV2; CDR3aa: CASSEKDGYTF
j_gene: TRBJ1-2; len: 13; v_gene: TRBV9; CDR3aa: CASNDRGGYGYTF
j_gene: TRBJ2-7; len: 14; v_gene: TRBV7-2; CDR3aa: CASSRSHIAYEQYF
j_gene: TRBJ2-1; len: 14; v_gene: TRBV2; CDR3aa: CASSEGGAYNEQFF
j_gene: TRBJ2-7; len: 15; v_gene: TRBV25-1; CDR3aa: CASSISSGIGDEQYF
j_gene: TRBJ2-5; len: 15; v_gene: TRBV6-6; CDR3aa: CASSSLDRGLETQYF
j_gene: TRBJ1-1; len: 13; v_gene: TRBV7-9; CDR3aa: CASSLVPNTEAFF
j_gene: TRBJ2-5; len: 13; v_gene: TRBV6-7; CDR3aa: CASSYAGGETQYF
j_gene: TRBJ2-5; len: 12; v_gene: TRBV7-9; CDR3aa: CASSFGGRTQYF
j_gene: TRBJ2-5; len: 16; v_gene: TRBV25-1; CDR3aa: CASSGRGLAEQETQYF
j_gene: TRBJ2-5; len: 14; v_gene: TRBV24-1; CDR3aa: CATSGRSQQETQYF
j_gene: TRBJ2-3; len: 14; v_gene: TRBV28; CDR3aa: CASSSVESTDTQYF
j_gene: TRBJ2-2; len: 16; v_gene: TRBV6-4; CDR3aa: CASSQNSGGAPGELFF
j_gene: TRBJ2-3; len: 12; v_gene: TRBV10-3; CDR3aa: CAISTGIDTQYF
j_gene: TRBJ1-2; len: 14; v_gene: TRBV6-1; CDR3aa: CALGTGAEGYGYTF
j_gene: TRBJ1-3; len: 12; v_gene: TRBV11-2; CDR3aa: CASSLGDSPLYF
j_gene: TRBJ1-2; len: 13; v_gene: TRBV2; CDR3aa: CASTRTVSYGYTF
j_gene: TRBJ1-2; len: 15; v_gene: TRBV20-1; CDR3aa: CSAPGTGGRVGGYTF
j_gene: TRBJ2-7; len: 17; v_gene: TRBV5-1; CDR3aa: CASSLGACDGGACEQYF
j_gene: TRBJ1-2; len: 14; v_gene: TRBV19; CDR3aa: CASTPVGSNYGYTF
j_gene: TRBJ1-5; len: 13; v_gene: TRBV2; CDR3aa: CASGEYSNQPQHF
j_gene: TRBJ2-1; len: 15; v_gene: TRBV24-1; CDR3aa: CATSGWTGTSYEQFF
j_gene: TRBJ2-7; len: 13; v_gene: TRBV2; CDR3aa: CASAPGQFDEQYF
j_gene: TRBJ2-5; len: 15; v_gene: TRBV15; CDR3aa: CATSRDHGGQETQYF
j_gene: TRBJ1-3; len: 16; v_gene: TRBV25-1; CDR3aa: CASSADVRGIGNTIYF
j_gene: TRBJ2-7; len: 14; v_gene: TRBV29-1; CDR3aa: CSVVPSATGYEQYF
j_gene: TRBJ2-2; len: 13; v_gene: TRBV20-1; CDR3aa: CSASGGRGGELFF
j_gene: TRBJ1-6; len: 15; v_gene: TRBV10-2; CDR3aa: CASSNIDSYNSPLHF
j_gene: TRBJ2-7; len: 16; v_gene: TRBV2; CDR3aa: CAASNPGQGAYYEQYF
j_gene: TRBJ1-2; len: 15; v_gene: TRBV4-3; CDR3aa: CASSQEGDRTYGYTF
j_gene: TRBJ2-7; len: 13; v_gene: TRBV7-9; CDR3aa: CASSLDSSYEQYF
j_gene: TRBJ2-7; len: 14; v_gene: TRBV20-1; CDR3aa: CSAFVAGRAYEQYF
j_gene: TRBJ1-4; len: 11; v_gene: TRBV2; CDR3aa: CASNKGGKLFF
j_gene: TRBJ1-2; len: 14; v_gene: TRBV19; CDR3aa: CASRPPPGLEGYTF
j_gene: TRBJ1-4; len: 13; v_gene: TRBV20-1; CDR3aa: CSASGGLDEKLFF
j_gene: TRBJ1-1; len: 16; v_gene: TRBV11-2; CDR3aa: CASSFPPTRVLAGAFF
j_gene: TRBJ1-5; len: 14; v_gene: TRBV9; CDR3aa: CASSPTELWQPQHF